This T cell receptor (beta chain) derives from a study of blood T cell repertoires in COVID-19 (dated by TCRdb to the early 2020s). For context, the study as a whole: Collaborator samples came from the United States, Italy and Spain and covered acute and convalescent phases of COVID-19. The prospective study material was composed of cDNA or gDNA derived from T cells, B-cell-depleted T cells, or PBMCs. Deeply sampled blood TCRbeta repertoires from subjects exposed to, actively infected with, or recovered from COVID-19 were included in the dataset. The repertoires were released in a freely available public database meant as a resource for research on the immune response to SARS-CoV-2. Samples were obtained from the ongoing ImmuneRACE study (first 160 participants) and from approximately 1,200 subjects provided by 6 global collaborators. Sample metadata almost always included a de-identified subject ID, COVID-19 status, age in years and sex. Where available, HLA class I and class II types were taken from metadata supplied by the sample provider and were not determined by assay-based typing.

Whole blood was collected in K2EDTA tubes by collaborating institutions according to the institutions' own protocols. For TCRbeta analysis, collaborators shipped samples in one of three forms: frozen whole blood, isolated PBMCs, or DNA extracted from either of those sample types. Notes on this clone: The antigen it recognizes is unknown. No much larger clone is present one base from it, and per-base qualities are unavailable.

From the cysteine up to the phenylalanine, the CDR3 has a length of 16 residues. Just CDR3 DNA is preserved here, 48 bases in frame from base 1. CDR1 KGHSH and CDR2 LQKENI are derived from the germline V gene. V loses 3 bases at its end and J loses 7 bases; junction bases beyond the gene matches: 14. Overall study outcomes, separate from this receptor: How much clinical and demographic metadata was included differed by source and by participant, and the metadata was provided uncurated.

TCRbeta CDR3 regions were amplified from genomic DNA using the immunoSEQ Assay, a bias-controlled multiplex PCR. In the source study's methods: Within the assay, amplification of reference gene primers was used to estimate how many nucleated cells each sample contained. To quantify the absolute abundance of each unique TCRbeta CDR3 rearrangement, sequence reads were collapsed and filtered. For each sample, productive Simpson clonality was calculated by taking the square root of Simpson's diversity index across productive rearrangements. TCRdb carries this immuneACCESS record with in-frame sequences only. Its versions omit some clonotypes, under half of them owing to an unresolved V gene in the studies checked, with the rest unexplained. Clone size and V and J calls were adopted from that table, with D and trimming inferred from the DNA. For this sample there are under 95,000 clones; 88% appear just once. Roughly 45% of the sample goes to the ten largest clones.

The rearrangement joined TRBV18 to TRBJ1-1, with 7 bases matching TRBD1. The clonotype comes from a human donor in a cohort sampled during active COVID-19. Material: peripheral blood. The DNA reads TGTGCCAGCTCACCCCCCGGGACAGTAAATGGAGGTGAAGCTTTCTTT. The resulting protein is CASSPPGTVNGGEAFF.